These T cell receptor beta chains were read from a single sample in a study of CD4 T cells in relation to SARS-CoV-2 and coronaviruses. The protocol was immunoSEQ multiplex PCR, while the TCRdb copy is restricted to in-frame clones and leaves out a portion. The sample shows 20,000 to 30,000 clones, around 82% of them seen only once. Their antigens remain unidentified. Sequencing was performed on CD4+ T cells from PBMCs, cultured in vitro. The receptors were sampled from a human donor in good health. Both conserved end residues are trimmed from each CDR3.

CDR3 protein: AGALLGDEETQY
V gene: TRBV6-4
J gene: TRBJ2-5

CDR3 protein: SASRPGGETQY
V gene: TRBV20-1
J gene: TRBJ2-5

CDR3 protein: ASSPYKTSTDTQY
V gene: TRBV18
J gene: TRBJ2-3

CDR3 protein: ASSLVPGTNYGYT
V gene: TRBV5-1
J gene: TRBJ1-2

CDR3 protein: ASSGRLAGGRDEQF
V gene: TRBV5-1
J gene: TRBJ2-1

CDR3 protein: ASTRSVGLGEAF
V gene: TRBV7-8
J gene: TRBJ1-1

CDR3 protein: ASTRGTASAGELF
V gene: TRBV19
J gene: TRBJ2-2

CDR3 protein: ASSRGQGLTYEQY
V gene: TRBV14
J gene: TRBJ2-7

CDR3 protein: ASSPSGNTIY
V gene: TRBV7-8
J gene: TRBJ1-3

CDR3 protein: ASSLGNRLTGQPQH
V gene: TRBV7-8
J gene: TRBJ1-5